A selection of T cell receptor beta chains follows, all from one sample in a study of early T cells in non-severe SARS-CoV-2 infection. Each CDR3 protein is one row after TCRdb ran MiXCR on the 5' RACE reads. This sample has about 27,000 distinct CDR3 sequences, with about 2.7% found just once. Sequenced: whole blood. The receptors originated from an adult who was a healthcare worker with PCR-confirmed SARS-CoV-2 infection or an uninfected control (not recorded which). The CDR3 runs from the conserved cysteine through the conserved F or W. Fields, in order: CDR3 length, J gene, V gene, CDR3 protein.

>15|TRBJ1-1|TRBV10-3
CAISEDGTVNTEAFF
>12|TRBJ2-1|TRBV5-1
CASSPDRDEQFF
>15|TRBJ2-3|TRBV14
CASSQERTSYGTQYF
>14|TRBJ2-5|TRBV12-3/TRBV12-4
CASSLDGAGETQYF
>14|TRBJ1-5|TRBV9
CASSVTDRAQPQHF
>15|TRBJ2-3|TRBV4-1
CASSQGGGMPDTQYF
>14|TRBJ1-2|TRBV7-6
CASGTNRDPISYTF
>16|TRBJ1-5|TRBV4-2
CASSQGGQTNNQPQHF
>15|TRBJ2-1|TRBV27
CASSLWSGSYNEQFF
>12|TRBJ2-1|TRBV6-1
CASSHVLAEQFF
>15|TRBJ1-5|TRBV7-2
CASSLGGIGNQPQHF
>15|TRBJ2-5|TRBV7-8
CASSPARTDQETQYF
>16|TRBJ1-5|TRBV20-1
CSARGQGAYSNQPQHF
>15|TRBJ1-1|TRBV5-1
CASSLGDRLNTEAFF
>13|TRBJ1-2|TRBV5-1
CASSLDYRDGYTF
>16|TRBJ2-1|TRBV3-1
CASSQDGGARYNEQFF
>14|TRBJ2-5|TRBV21-1
CAPRPRGIQETQYF
>18|TRBJ2-2|TRBV24-1
CATSDPTPGQGNTGELFF
>14|TRBJ1-2|TRBV30
CAWTSQGKVYGYTF
>14|TRBJ1-4|TRBV11-2
CASSLDRVNEKLFF
>20|TRBJ2-1|TRBV3-1
CASSRSTGGGALSSYNEQFF
>12|TRBJ2-5|TRBV7-3
CASSLREETQYF
>14|TRBJ2-2|TRBV19
CASNRVETAGELFF
>14|TRBJ2-1|TRBV7-2
CASSLNRGKNEQFF
>13|TRBJ2-1|TRBV10-3
CAISQGVKNEQFF
>15|TRBJ2-3|TRBV29-1
CSVELGTRPTDTQYF
>14|TRBJ1-2|TRBV27
CASSQGGVYYGYTF
>13|TRBJ1-4|TRBV27
CASRGGGKEKLFF
>13|TRBJ2-3|TRBV14
CASSQDLRDTQYF
>17|TRBJ2-2|TRBV19
CASSRTGTGRFTGELFF
>10|TRBJ2-1|TRBV29-1
CSVADNEQFF
>13|TRBJ2-5|TRBV5-4
CASSLYVQETQYF